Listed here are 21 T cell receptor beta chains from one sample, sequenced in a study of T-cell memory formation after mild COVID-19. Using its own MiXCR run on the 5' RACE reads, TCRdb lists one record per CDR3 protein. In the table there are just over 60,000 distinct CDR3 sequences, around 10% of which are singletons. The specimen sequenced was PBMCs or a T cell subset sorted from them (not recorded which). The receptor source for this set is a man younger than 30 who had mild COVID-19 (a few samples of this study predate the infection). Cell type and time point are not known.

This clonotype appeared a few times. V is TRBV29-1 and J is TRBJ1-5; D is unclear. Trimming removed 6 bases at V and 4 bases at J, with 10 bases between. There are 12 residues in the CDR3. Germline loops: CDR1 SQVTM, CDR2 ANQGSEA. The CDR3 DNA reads TGCAGCGTCACGACGGGTAATCAGCCCCAGCATTTT. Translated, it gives CSVTTGNQPQHF.

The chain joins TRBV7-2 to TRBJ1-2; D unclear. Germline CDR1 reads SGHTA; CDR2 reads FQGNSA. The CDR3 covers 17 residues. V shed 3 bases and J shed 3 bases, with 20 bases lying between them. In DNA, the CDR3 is TGTGCCAGCAGCTTCGGCCCTCGGGGTAACGGCGACTATGGCTACACCTTC. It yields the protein CASSFGPRGNGDYGYTF.

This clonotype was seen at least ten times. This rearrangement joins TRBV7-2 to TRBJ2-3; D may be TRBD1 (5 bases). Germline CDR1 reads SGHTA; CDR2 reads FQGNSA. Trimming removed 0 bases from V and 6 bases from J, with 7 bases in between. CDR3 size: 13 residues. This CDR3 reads CASSLAGADTQYF. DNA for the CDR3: TGTGCCAGCAGCTTAGCAGGGGCGGATACGCAGTATTTT.

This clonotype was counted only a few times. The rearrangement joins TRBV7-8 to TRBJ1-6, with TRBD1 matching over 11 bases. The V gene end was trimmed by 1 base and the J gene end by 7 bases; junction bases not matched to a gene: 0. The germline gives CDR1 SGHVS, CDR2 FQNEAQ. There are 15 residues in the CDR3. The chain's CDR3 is CASSLGDRGNSPLHF. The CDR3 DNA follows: TGTGCCAGCAGCTTAGGGGACAGGGGGAATTCACCCCTCCACTTT.

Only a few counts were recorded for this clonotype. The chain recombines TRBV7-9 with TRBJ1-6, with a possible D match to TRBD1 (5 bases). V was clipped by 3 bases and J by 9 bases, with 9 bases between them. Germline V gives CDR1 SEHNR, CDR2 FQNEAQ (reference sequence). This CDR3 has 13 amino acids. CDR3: CASSFSQGSPLHF. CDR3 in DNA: TGTGCCAGCAGCTTCTCTCAGGGTTCACCCCTCCACTTT.

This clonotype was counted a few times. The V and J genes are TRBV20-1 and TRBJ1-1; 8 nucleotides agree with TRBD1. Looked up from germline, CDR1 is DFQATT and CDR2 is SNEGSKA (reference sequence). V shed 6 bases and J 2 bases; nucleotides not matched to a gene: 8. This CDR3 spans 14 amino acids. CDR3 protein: CSAANSGGNTEAFF. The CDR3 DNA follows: TGCAGTGCCGCCAACTCAGGGGGCAACACTGAAGCTTTCTTT.

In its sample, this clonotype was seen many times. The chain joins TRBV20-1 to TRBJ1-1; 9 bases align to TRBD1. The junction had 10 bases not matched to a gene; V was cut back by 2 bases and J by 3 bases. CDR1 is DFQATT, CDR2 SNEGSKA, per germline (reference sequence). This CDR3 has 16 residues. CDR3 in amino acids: CSARFPGDRGYTEAFF. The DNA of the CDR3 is TGCAGTGCTAGATTCCCGGGCGACAGGGGGTACACTGAAGCTTTCTTT.

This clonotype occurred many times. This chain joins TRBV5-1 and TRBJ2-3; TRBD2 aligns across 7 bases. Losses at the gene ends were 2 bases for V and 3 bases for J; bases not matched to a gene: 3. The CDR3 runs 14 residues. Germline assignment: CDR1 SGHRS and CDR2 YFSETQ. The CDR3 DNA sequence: TGCGCCAGCAGCTTTCGGGGAGGGACAGATACGCAGTATTTT. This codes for CASSFRGGTDTQYF.

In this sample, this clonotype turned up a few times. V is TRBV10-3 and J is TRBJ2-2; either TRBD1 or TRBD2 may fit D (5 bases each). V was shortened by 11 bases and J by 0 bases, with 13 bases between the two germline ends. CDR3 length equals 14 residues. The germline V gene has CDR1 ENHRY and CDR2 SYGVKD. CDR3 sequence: CAVNRDANTGELFF. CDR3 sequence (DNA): TGTGCCGTAAACCGGGACGCGAACACCGGGGAGCTGTTTTTT.

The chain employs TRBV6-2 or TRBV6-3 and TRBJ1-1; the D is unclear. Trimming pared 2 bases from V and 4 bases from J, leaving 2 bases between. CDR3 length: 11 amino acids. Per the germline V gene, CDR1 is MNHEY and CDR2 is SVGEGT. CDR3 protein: CASSYLTEAFF. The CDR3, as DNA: TGTGCCAGCAGTTACCTCACTGAAGCTTTCTTT.

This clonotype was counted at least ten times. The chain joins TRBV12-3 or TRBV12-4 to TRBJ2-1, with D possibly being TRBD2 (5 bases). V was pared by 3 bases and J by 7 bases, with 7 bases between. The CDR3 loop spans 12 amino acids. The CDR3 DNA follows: TGTGCCAGCAGTTTCACTAGAAATGAGCAGTTCTTC. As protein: CASSFTRNEQFF.

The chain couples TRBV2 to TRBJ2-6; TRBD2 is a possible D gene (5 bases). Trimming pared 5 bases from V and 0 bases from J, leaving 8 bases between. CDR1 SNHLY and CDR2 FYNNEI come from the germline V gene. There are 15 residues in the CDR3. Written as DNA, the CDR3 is TGTGCCAGCAGTCCCGCGGGCTCTGGGGCCAACGTCCTGACTTTC. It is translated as CASSPAGSGANVLTF.

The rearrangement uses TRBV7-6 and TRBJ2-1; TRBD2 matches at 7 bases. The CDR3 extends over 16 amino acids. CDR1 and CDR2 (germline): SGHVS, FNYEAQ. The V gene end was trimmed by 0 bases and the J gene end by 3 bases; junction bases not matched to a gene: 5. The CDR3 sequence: CASSLAPPSGYNEQFF. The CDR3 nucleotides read TGTGCCAGCAGCTTAGCCCCGCCTAGCGGCTACAATGAGCAGTTCTTC.

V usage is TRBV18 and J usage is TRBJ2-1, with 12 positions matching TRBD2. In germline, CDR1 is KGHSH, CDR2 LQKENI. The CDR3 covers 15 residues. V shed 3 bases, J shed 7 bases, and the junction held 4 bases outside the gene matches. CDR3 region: CASSPYTSGGNEQFF. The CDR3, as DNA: TGTGCCAGCTCACCCTATACTAGCGGGGGGAATGAGCAGTTCTTC. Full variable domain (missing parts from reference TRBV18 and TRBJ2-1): NAGVMQNPRHLVRRRGQEARLRCSPMKGHSHVYWYRQLPEEGLKFMVYLQKENIIDESGMPKERFSAEFPKEGPSILRIQQVVRGDSAAYFCASSPYTSGGNEQFFGPGTRLTVL.

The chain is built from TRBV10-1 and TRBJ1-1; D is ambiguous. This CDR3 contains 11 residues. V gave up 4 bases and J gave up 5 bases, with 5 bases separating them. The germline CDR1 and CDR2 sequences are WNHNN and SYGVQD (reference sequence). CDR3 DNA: TGCGCCAGCAGTGCGGGGACTGAAGCTTTCTTT. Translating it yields CASSAGTEAFF.

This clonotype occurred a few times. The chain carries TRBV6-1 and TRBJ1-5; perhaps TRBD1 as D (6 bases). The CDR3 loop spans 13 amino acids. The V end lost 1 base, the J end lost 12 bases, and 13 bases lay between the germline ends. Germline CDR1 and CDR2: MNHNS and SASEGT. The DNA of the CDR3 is TGTGCCAGCAGTGAAGGAAGGACAGCACTCCAGCATTTT. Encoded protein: CASSEGRTALQHF.

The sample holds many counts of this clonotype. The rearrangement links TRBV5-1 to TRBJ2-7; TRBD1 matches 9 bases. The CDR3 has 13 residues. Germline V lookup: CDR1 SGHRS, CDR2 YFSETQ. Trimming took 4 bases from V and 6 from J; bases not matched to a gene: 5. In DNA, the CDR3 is TGCGCCAGCAGCGCCCAGACAGGGGGCGAGCAGTACGTC. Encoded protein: CASSAQTGGEQYV.

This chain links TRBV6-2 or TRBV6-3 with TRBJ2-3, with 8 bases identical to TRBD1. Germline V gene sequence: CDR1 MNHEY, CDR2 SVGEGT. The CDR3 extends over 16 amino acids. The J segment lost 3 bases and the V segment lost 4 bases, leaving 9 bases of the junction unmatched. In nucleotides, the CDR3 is TGTGCCAGCAGTTCCCCGACAGGGGTGGCTACAGATACGCAGTATTTT. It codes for CASSSPTGVATDTQYF.

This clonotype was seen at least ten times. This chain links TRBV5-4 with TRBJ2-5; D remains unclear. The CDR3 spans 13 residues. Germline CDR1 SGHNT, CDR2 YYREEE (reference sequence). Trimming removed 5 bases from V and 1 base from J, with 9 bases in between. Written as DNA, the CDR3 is TGTGCCAGCAGTCCCGCAGGCCAAGAGACCCAGTACTTC. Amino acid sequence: CASSPAGQETQYF.

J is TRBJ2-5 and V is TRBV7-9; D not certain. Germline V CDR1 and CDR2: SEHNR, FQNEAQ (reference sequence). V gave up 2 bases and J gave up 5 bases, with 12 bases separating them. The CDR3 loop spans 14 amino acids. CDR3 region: CASSLSRTGETQYF. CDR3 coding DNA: TGTGCCAGCAGCTTAAGTCGGACCGGGGAGACCCAGTACTTC.

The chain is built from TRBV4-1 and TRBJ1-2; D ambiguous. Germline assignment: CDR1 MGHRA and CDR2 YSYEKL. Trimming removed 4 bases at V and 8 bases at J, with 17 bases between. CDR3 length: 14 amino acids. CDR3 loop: CASSPPGEGEGYTF. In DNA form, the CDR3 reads TGCGCCAGCAGCCCCCCTGGGGAGGGAGAGGGCTACACCTTC.